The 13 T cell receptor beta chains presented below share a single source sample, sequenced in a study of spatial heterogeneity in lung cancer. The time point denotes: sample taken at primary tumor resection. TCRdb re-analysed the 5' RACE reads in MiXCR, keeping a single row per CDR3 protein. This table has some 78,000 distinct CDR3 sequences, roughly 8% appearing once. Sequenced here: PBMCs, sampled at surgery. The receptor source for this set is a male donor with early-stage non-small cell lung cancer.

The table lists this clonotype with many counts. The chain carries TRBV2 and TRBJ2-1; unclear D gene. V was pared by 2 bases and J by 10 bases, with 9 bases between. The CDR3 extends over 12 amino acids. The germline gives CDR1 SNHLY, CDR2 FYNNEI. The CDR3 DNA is TGTGCCAGCAGTGAAAGGGTACCCGAGCAGTTCTTC. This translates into CASSERVPEQFF.

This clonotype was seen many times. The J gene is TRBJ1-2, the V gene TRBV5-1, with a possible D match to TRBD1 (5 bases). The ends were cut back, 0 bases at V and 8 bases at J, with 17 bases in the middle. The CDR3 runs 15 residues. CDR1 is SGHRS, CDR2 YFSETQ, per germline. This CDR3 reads CASSLERGGAGGYTF. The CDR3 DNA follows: TGCGCCAGCAGCTTGGAGCGCGGAGGGGCCGGGGGCTACACCTTC.

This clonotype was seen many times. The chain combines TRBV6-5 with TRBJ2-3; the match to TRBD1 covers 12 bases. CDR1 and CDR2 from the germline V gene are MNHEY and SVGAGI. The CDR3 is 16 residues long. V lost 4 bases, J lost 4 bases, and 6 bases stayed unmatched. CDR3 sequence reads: CASSSGTGGISDTQYF. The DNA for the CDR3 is TGTGCCAGCAGTTCCGGGACAGGGGGCATATCAGATACGCAGTATTTT.

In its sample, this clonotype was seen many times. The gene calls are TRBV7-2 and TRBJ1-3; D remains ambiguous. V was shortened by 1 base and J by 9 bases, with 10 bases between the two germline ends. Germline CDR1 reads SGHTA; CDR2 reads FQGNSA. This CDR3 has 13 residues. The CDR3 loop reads CASSLDGASTIYF. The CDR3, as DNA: TGTGCCAGCAGCTTAGATGGAGCCTCCACCATATATTTT.

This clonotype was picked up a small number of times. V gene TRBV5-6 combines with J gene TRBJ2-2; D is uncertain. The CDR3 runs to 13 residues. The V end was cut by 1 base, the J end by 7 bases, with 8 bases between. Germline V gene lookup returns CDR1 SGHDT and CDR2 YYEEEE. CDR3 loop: CASSLNYGGELFF. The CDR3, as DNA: TGTGCCAGCAGCTTGAATTATGGCGGGGAGCTGTTTTTT.

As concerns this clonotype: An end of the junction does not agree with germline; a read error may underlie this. For the CDR3, the DNA is TGTGCCAGCAGCTTACGTACTTTTGGGGAGCCGTTTTTT. Encoded protein: CASSLRTFGEPFF. V and J are TRBV11-2 and TRBJ2-2; the D gene is possibly TRBD2 (5 bases). Germline V gives CDR1 SGHAT, CDR2 FQNNGV. This CDR3 is 13 amino acids long.

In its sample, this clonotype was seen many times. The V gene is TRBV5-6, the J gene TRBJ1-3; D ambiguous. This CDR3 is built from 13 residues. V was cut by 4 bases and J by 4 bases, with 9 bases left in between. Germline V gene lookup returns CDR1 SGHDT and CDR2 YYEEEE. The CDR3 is CASSPRAGNTIYF. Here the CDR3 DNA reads TGTGCCAGCAGCCCGAGGGCCGGAAACACCATATATTTT.

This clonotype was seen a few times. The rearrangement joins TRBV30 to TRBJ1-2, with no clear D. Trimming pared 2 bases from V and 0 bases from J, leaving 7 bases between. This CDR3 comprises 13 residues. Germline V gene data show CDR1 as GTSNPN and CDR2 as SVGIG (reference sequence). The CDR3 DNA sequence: TGTGCCTGGAGTATTGGAGCTAACTATGGCTACACCTTC. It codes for CAWSIGANYGYTF.

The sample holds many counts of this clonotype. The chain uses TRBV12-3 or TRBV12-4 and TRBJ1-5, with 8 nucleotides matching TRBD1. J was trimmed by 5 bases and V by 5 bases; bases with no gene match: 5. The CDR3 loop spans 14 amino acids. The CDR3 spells CASSPGQGHQPQHF. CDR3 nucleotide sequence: TGTGCCAGCAGTCCAGGACAGGGACATCAGCCCCAGCATTTT.

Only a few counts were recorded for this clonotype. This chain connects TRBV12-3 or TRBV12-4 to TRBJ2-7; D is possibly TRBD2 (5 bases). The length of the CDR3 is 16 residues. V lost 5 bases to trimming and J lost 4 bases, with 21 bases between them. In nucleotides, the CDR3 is TGTGCCAGCAGTAACCCCGGCAGGACCGGGATTTACGAGCAGTACTTC. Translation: CASSNPGRTGIYEQYF.

The CDR3 bases are TGCGCCAGCAGCTGGGACCCCTCCTACGAGCAGTACTTC. Protein: CASSWDPSYEQYF. The chain carries TRBV5-1 and TRBJ2-7; D is tentatively TRBD1 or TRBD2 (5 bases each). The CDR3 loop spans 13 amino acids. Germline V gene sequence: CDR1 SGHRS, CDR2 YFSETQ. V was trimmed by 3 bases and J by 0 bases, leaving 7 bases between them.

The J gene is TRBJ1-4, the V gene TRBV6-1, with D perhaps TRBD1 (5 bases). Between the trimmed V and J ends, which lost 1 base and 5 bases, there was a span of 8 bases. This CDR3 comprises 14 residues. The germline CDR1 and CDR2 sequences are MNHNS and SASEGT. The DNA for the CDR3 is TGTGCCAGCAGTGAAGGGGGCAGCAATGAAAAACTGTTTTTT. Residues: CASSEGGSNEKLFF.

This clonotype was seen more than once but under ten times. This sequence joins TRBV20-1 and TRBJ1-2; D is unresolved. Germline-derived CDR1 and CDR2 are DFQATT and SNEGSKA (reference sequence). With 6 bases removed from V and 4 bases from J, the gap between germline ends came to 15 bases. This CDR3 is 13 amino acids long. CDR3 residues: CSAQVVVGYGYTF. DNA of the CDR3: TGCAGTGCCCAAGTGGTAGTGGGCTATGGCTACACCTTC.